Listed below are T cell receptor beta chains from one sample, sequenced in a study of control samples from healthy donors and cancer patients. Sequencing was performed with immunoSEQ multiplex PCR; in TCRdb, only in-frame clones are kept and a portion is missing. The sample records 130,000 to 150,000 clones, more than 85% being singletons. The sequencing sample was made of blood. The receptors were gathered from a man aged 25-45 years in good health. Both conserved end residues are part of each CDR3. The D gene is left open where the match is weak. For some rows the clone size is stated as once, few or many, or as a class when expanded; others skip it.

clone_size d_call j_call v_call cdr3_aa cdr3_nt
. TRBD1 TRBJ1-2 TRBV5-4 CASSLGGRTGDNYGYTF TGTGCCAGCAGCTTGGGGGGAAGGACAGGAGATAACTATGGCTACACCTTC
. . TRBJ1-2 TRBV6-6 CASNRRGAANYGYTF TGTGCCAGCAATCGGAGGGGGGCAGCTAACTATGGCTACACCTTC
once . TRBJ1-6 TRBV7-2 CASSLEGGANSPLHF TGTGCCAGCAGCTTAGAGGGGGGGGCCAATTCACCCCTCCACTTT
. TRBD1 TRBJ1-5 TRBV6-5 CASRRQGQGQPQHF TGTGCCAGCAGACGACAGGGGCAGGGTCAGCCCCAGCATTTT
. . TRBJ2-3 TRBV21-1 CASSSGDRVLSSTDTQYF TGTGCCAGCAGCTCGGGGGACAGGGTATTATCTAGCACAGATACGCAGTATTTT
. . TRBJ2-7 TRBV5-1 CASSLQGLAYEQYF TGCGCCAGCAGCTTACAGGGATTAGCCTACGAGCAGTACTTC
. . TRBJ2-3 TRBV6-5 CASLRDSNTDTQYF TGTGCCAGCTTGCGGGACTCGAACACAGATACGCAGTATTTT
. . TRBJ1-1 TRBV6-5 CASSYRKTRGGTEAFF TGTGCCAGCAGTTACCGCAAGACACGGGGGGGCACTGAAGCTTTCTTT
. . TRBJ1-1 TRBV5-1 CASSQGLNTEAFF TGCGCCAGCAGCCAAGGGCTGAACACTGAAGCTTTCTTT
. . TRBJ1-2 TRBV5-1 CASSTEGPSYGYTF TGCGCCAGCAGCACTGAAGGGCCCTCCTATGGCTACACCTTC
. . TRBJ1-3 TRBV19 CASSIGTSGSGNTIYF TGTGCCAGTAGTATCGGGACATCCGGCTCTGGAAACACCATATATTTT